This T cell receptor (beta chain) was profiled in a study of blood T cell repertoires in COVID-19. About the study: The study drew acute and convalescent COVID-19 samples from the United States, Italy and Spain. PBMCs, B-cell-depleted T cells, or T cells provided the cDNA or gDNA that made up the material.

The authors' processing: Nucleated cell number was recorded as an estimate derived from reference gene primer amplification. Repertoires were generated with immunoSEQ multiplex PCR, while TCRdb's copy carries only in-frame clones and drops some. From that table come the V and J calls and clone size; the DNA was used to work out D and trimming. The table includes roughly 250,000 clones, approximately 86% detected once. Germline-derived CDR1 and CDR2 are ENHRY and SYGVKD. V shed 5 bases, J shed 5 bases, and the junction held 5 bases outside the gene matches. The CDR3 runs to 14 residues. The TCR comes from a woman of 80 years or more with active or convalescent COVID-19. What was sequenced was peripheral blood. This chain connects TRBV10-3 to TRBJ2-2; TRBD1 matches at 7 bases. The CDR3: CAISPLQGTGELFF. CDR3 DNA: TGTGCCATCAGTCCATTACAGGGGACCGGGGAGCTGTTTTTT.